A selection of T cell receptor beta chains follows, all from one sample in a study of T cells expressing NK-cell markers. TCRdb reworked the 5' RACE reads into one entry per CDR3 protein, no DNA. This table holds some 440,000 distinct CDR3 sequences. The specimen was blood T cells: a sorted CD56 or NKG2C T cell subset, CD4+ or CD8+ T cells, or bulk PBMC T cells (not recorded which). The receptors were gathered from a woman between 50 and 59 years old in good health. Both conserved end residues are part of each CDR3.

length	V	J	CDR3
15	TRBV19	TRBJ2-3	CASSLGPPGTDTQYF
13	TRBV29-1	TRBJ1-2	CSVVKGADYGYTF
11	TRBV6-6	TRBJ1-5	CASRGVGSQHF
11	TRBV10-3	TRBJ2-1	CAITAYNEQFF
13	TRBV5-4	TRBJ2-3	CASRTGLEDTQYF
15	TRBV5-5	TRBJ2-3	CASSGGQRITDTQYF
14	TRBV3-1	TRBJ2-5	CASSQGSANRDQYF
13	TRBV30	TRBJ2-3	CALSTGYTDTQYF
15	TRBV12-3/TRBV12-4	TRBJ2-1	CASSKAGKTNNEQFF
13	TRBV11-1	TRBJ1-1	CASSFAANTEAFF
14	TRBV18	TRBJ2-1	CASAGLAGGSEQFF
20	TRBV5-1	TRBJ2-1	CASSWTSGRLRRGSYNEQFF
14	TRBV7-9	TRBJ2-3	CASSRTTSTDTQYF
11	TRBV12-3/TRBV12-4	TRBJ1-2	CASSDTYGYTF
17	TRBV7-9	TRBJ2-1	CASIPPGRVASYNEQFF
15	TRBV20-1	TRBJ2-1	CSLYNRALNIPPQFF
14	TRBV29-1	TRBJ2-1	CSAIGLAGYNEQFF
16	TRBV15	TRBJ1-1	CATSRDMGQPPFEAFF
17	TRBV4-1	TRBJ2-1	CASSQEKGGPLGDEQFF
15	TRBV20-1	TRBJ2-5	CSASWQAGVLETQYF
15	TRBV6-5	TRBJ1-4	CASSYASGGREKLFF
15	TRBV12-3/TRBV12-4	TRBJ2-1	CASTRKGAQDNEQFF
15	TRBV5-1	TRBJ1-2	CASSLVWTGSYGYTF
12	TRBV10-2	TRBJ2-1	CASSSAYNEQFF
13	TRBV12-3/TRBV12-4	TRBJ2-5	CASSWTNEGTQYF
11	TRBV2	TRBJ2-5	CASSDSETQYF
17	TRBV6-5	TRBJ2-1	CASSYRASGRASGEQFF
11	TRBV24-1	TRBJ2-3	CATSFSDTQYF
16	TRBV7-8	TRBJ2-7	CASSLPPGLTGHEQYF
14	TRBV7-9	TRBJ1-4	CASSLNRQFEKLFF
15	TRBV5-1	TRBJ2-5	CASSLARRLEETQYF
16	TRBV6-5	TRBJ2-3	CASSYSGQVGRDTQYF
15	TRBV27	TRBJ1-1	CASSSMDRGWTEAFF
15	TRBV9	TRBJ1-5	CASSVGTGSNQPQHF
15	TRBV4-2	TRBJ1-1	CASSQVIGGDTEAFF
14	TRBV10-3	TRBJ2-3	CAISRQARADTQYF
14	TRBV5-1	TRBJ2-5	CASHRDNIQETQYF
14	TRBV5-1	TRBJ2-3	CASSLLAGGDTQYF
13	TRBV19	TRBJ2-2	CASSWQNTGELFF